The source of this TCR beta chain is a study of Graves' ophthalmopathy and Graves' hyperthyroidism. RNA transcripts provided the template for amplifying TCR beta CDR3 regions. RT-PCR in the first round used HTBI primers; a second-round multiplex PCR followed. Each CDR3 protein gets one entry after TCRdb re-called the multiplex PCR reads with MiXCR. The sample yields 400,000 to 450,000 distinct CDR3 sequences, 21% seen once. CDR3 length equals 17 residues. V lost 6 bases and J lost 0, with 18 bases in between. Sequenced input: peripheral blood. The receptor's source is a young woman with stable Graves' hyperthyroidism. The chain combines TRBV12-3 or TRBV12-4 with TRBJ1-5; D uncertain. CDR3 region: CASSPGTREDSNQPQHF. DNA of the CDR3: TGTGCCAGCAGCCCAGGAACCCGAGAAGATAGCAATCAGCCCCAGCATTTT.